This TCR beta chain was captured by sequencing in a study of cytomegalovirus exposure and HLA in healthy donors. PCR amplification relied on 60 Vbeta primers (plus 13 Jbeta primers). TCRdb's copy holds only in-frame clones and misses some; the assay was immunoSEQ multiplex PCR. The sample has approximately 170,000 clones, approximately 79% seen once. As regards this clone: The target antigen is unknown.

Study-wide results and caveats: The authors excluded some V segments, including TRBV6-2 and TRBV6-3, as indistinguishable. An apparent linkage of common viral pathogens to several of the most significant clusters emerged in a later analysis. Reportedly, TCR beta sequences accurately predicted HLA-A and HLA-B alleles in most subjects.

The CDR3 spans 14 residues. From germline, CDR1 is LNHNV and CDR2 YYDKDF (reference sequence). Between the trimmed V and J ends, which lost 0 bases and 7 bases, there was a span of 7 bases. The genes are TRBV15 and TRBJ1-6; D is ambiguous. This sequence was found in a woman aged 18-35 years in good health and CMV-seronegative. Sequencing used PBMCs. The CDR3 DNA is TGTGCCACCAGCAGAGATCACGAGAATTCACCCCTCCACTTT. It codes for CATSRDHENSPLHF.